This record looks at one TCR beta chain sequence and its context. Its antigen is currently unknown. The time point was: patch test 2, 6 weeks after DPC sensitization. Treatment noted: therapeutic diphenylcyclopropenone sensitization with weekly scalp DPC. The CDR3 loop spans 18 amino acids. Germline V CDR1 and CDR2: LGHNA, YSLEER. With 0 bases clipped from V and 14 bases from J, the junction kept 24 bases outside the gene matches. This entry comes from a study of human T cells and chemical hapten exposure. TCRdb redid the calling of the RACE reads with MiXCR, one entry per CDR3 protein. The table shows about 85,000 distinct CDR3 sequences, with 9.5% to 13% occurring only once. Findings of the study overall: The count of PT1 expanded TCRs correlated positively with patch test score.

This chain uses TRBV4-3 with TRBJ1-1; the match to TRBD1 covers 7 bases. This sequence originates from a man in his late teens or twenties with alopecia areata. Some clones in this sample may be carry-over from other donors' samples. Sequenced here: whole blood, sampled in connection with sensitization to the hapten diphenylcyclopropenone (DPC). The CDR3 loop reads CASSQEVGQKTGSGVLFF. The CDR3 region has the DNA TGCGCCAGCAGCCAAGAAGTGGGACAGAAGACAGGGAGCGGAGTTCTATTCTTT.